The next 25 T cell receptor beta chains were all read from a single sample in a study of OX40 agonist ivuxolimab in advanced cancers. The repertoire was sequenced with immunoSEQ multiplex PCR; TCRdb's copy has only in-frame clones and lacks some. This sample has around 80,000 clones; 85% occur once, and the top ten carry under 3.5%. This specimen consisted of CD4+ or CD8+ T cells sorted from blood, obtained in a trial of the OX40 agonist ivuxolimab. The receptor source for this set is an adult with an advanced solid tumor such as melanoma, head and neck, liver or kidney cancer.

V gene TRBV9 combines with J gene TRBJ1-1, with 8 bases identical to TRBD1. The CDR3 extends over 15 amino acids. The V segment lost 3 bases and the J segment 7 bases; nucleotides outside the gene matches: 11. In germline, CDR1 is SGDLS, CDR2 YYNGEE. In nucleotides, the CDR3 is TGTGCCAGCAGCGCCTCGGGACAGGACTCAAATGAAGCTTTCTTT. As protein: CASSASGQDSNEAFF.

This chain joins TRBV6-6 and TRBJ1-1; D may be TRBD1 (5 bases). The V gene's germline CDR1 is MNHNY and CDR2 SVGAGI (reference sequence). The V end was cut by 2 bases, the J end by 1 base, with 8 bases between. This CDR3 region has 14 residues. This chain's CDR3 is CASSYGGENTEAFF. The CDR3 region has the DNA TGTGCCAGCAGTTACGGAGGGGAGAACACTGAAGCTTTCTTT.

This clone is deemed medium-sized. The CDR3 nucleotides are TGTGCCAGCAGCAAAGTAATGGGAGGGAGGACTGAAGCTTTCTTT. It specifies CASSKVMGGRTEAFF. The rearrangement uses TRBV21-1 and TRBJ1-1. TRBV21-1 is labeled a pseudogene. The CDR3 has 15 amino acids.

The chain combines TRBV7-9 with TRBJ2-7, with a weak D call TRBD1 (5 bases). V was cut by 6 bases and J by 2 bases, with 14 bases left in between. The germline CDR1 and CDR2 sequences are SEHNR and FQNEAQ (reference sequence). The CDR3 is made up of 14 amino acids. CDR3 DNA sequence: TGTGCCAGCAGGGATACAGGCGGAACCTACGAGCAGTACTTC. Amino acid sequence: CASRDTGGTYEQYF.

J is TRBJ1-2 and V is TRBV29-1; 8 bases are shared with TRBD1. CDR1 and CDR2 from the germline V gene are SQVTM and ANQGSEA. The V and J ends lost 7 bases and 6 bases, in that order; junction bases with no gene match: 7. There are 12 residues in the CDR3. The CDR3: CSGLQGVDGYTF. In DNA, the CDR3 is TGCAGCGGATTACAGGGGGTAGATGGCTACACCTTC.

The V call is TRBV18, the J call TRBJ1-5; D might be TRBD1 (5 bases). V lost 1 base and J lost 0, with 10 bases in between. The germline CDR1 and CDR2 sequences are KGHSH and LQKENI. CDR3 length: 16 amino acids. CDR3 sequence reads: CASSPLGHNSNQPQHF. DNA of the CDR3: TGTGCCAGCTCACCACTAGGACACAATAGCAATCAGCCCCAGCATTTT.

The chain couples TRBV27 to TRBJ2-5; 11 positions agree with TRBD2. The CDR3 is 16 residues long. Unmatched junction bases numbered 8, after V lost 4 bases and J lost 4 bases. CDR1 MNHEY and CDR2 SMNVEV come from the germline V gene (reference sequence). CDR3 nucleotides: TGTGCCAGCAGTTCCCCGCTAGCGGGGGGATCAGAGACCCAGTACTTC. Translating gives CASSSPLAGGSETQYF.

The V and J genes are TRBV7-9 and TRBJ2-2; D might be TRBD2 (7 bases). The V gene's germline CDR1 is SEHNR and CDR2 FQNEAQ (reference sequence). The CDR3 covers 16 residues. Deletions cut 6 bases from V and 4 bases from J, with 18 bases between. Written as DNA, the CDR3 is TGTGCCAGCAGGAAGAGGGGGACTACGGCCACCGGGGAGCTGTTTTTT. Its protein product is CASRKRGTTATGELFF.

A remark on this clone: This sample also contains other DNA sequences that code for the same CDR3. The V gene is TRBV7-2, the J gene TRBJ1-5; no firm D call. Germline V gene data show CDR1 as SGHTA and CDR2 as FQGNSA. The V gene lost 1 base and the J gene lost 0 bases, with 4 bases spanning the gap. This CDR3 contains 14 residues. CDR3 bases: TGTGCCAGCAGCTTAGACAGTAGCAATCAGCCCCAGCATTTT. Its protein product is CASSLDSSNQPQHF.

The chain is built from TRBV18 and TRBJ2-5, with TRBD1 matching over 11 bases. The CDR3 extends over 14 amino acids. After removal of 3 bases from V and 4 bases from J, the junction contained 1 base not matched to a gene. In germline, CDR1 is KGHSH, CDR2 LQKENI. DNA of the CDR3: TGTGCCAGCTCACCGGGACAGGGGGGAGAGACCCAGTACTTC. It translates to CASSPGQGGETQYF.

This chain uses TRBV20-1 with TRBJ2-7, with D possibly matching TRBD2 (5 bases). Germline CDR1 and CDR2: DFQATT and SNEGSKA (reference sequence). The CDR3 contains 11 residues. The germline V and J ends were trimmed by 5 bases and 3 bases, with 8 bases remaining between them. The CDR3 loop reads CSAAGNYEQYF. CDR3 DNA sequence: TGCAGTGCTGCCGGGAACTACGAGCAGTACTTC.

The chain links TRBV12-5 to TRBJ1-2; no reliable D call. The ends were cut back, 2 bases at V and 0 bases at J, with 10 bases in the middle. CDR3 length: 15 residues. CDR1 and CDR2 (germline): LGHNT, FRNRAP. The CDR3 sequence: CASGLLAGSNYGYTF. The CDR3 DNA sequence: TGTGCTAGTGGTTTGCTTGCCGGATCTAACTATGGCTACACCTTC.

The chain joins TRBV21-1 to TRBJ1-4. TRBV21-1 is an annotated pseudogene. CDR3 length: 15 residues. CDR3 region: CASSKGVGSNEKLFF. CDR3 nucleotides: TGTGCCAGCAGCAAAGGAGTGGGGTCCAATGAAAAACTGTTTTTT.

CDR3 protein: CATSNYGLISYEQYF. DNA of the CDR3: TGTGCCACCAGTAACTACGGACTTATCTCCTACGAGCAGTACTTC. The rearrangement uses TRBV5-8 and TRBJ2-7; TRBD2 is a possible D gene (5 bases). V dropped 9 bases and J dropped 0 bases, with 19 bases sitting between them. The germline CDR1 and CDR2 sequences are SGHTS and YDEGEE. This CDR3 is 15 amino acids long. Full variable domain (missing parts from reference TRBV5-8 and TRBJ2-7): EAGVTQSPTHLIKTRGQQATLRCSPISGHTSVYWYQQALGLGLQFLLWYDEGEERNRGNFPPRFSGRQFPNYSSELNVNALELEDSALYLCATSNYGLISYEQYFGPGTRLTVT.

This chain uses TRBV7-3 with TRBJ2-3, with 9 bases lining up with TRBD1. The CDR3 is made up of 14 amino acids. The V gene end was trimmed by 5 bases and the J gene end by 1 base; junction bases not matched to a gene: 1. Germline V gene sequence: CDR1 SGHTA, CDR2 FQGTGA. The CDR3 is CASSRDRGTDTQYF. In DNA form, the CDR3 reads TGTGCCAGCAGCCGGGACAGGGGCACAGATACGCAGTATTTT.

The chain joins TRBV7-8 to TRBJ2-5, with D possibly matching TRBD1 (6 bases). Between the trimmed V and J ends, which lost 3 bases and 1 base, there was a span of 9 bases. CDR3 length equals 14 residues. Germline V lookup: CDR1 SGHVS, CDR2 FQNEAQ. The CDR3 DNA sequence: TGTGCCAGCAGCTTGGGACATCCCCAAGAGACCCAGTACTTC. It is translated as CASSLGHPQETQYF.

This clone was observed at least ten times. The chain carries TRBV9 and TRBJ2-7, with a weak D call TRBD2 (7 bases). This CDR3 has 15 amino acids. The V end was cut by 0 bases, the J end by 5 bases, with 15 bases between. Germline CDR1 and CDR2: SGDLS and YYNGEE. CDR3 residues: CASSVDSVGGDEQYF. The CDR3 DNA reads TGTGCCAGCAGCGTAGACTCAGTAGGGGGGGACGAGCAGTACTTC.

V gene TRBV7-9 combines with J gene TRBJ2-3; TRBD2 matches 8 bases. The V and J ends lost 1 base and 7 bases, in that order; junction bases with no gene match: 10. This CDR3 has 16 residues. The germline V gene encodes CDR1 SEHNR and CDR2 FQNEAQ (reference sequence). CDR3 sequence (DNA): TGTGCCAGCAGCTTAGAAAGCGGGAGAGCACCATATACGCAGTATTTT. Protein product: CASSLESGRAPYTQYF.

V usage is TRBV7-2 and J usage is TRBJ2-3; D may be TRBD1 (6 bases). V was shortened by 10 bases and J by 1 base, with 12 bases between the two germline ends. The CDR3 has 13 amino acids. The V gene's germline CDR1 is SGHTA and CDR2 FQGNSA. The CDR3 nucleotides read TGTGCCATGGGCAGGGGCGGCACAGATACGCAGTATTTT. Amino acids: CAMGRGGTDTQYF.

V and J are TRBV4-1 and TRBJ2-5; D is unresolved. V was shortened by 4 bases and J by 5 bases, with 14 bases between the two germline ends. Germline CDR1 and CDR2: MGHRA and YSYEKL. This CDR3 region has 14 residues. The CDR3 loop reads CASSRRILGETQYF. The DNA of the CDR3 is TGCGCCAGCAGCCGGCGCATACTGGGGGAGACCCAGTACTTC.

The chain carries TRBV7-3 and TRBJ2-1; 12 bases match TRBD2. The CDR3 length is 16 residues. V lost 5 bases and J lost 7; bases outside the gene matches: 9. The germline gives CDR1 SGHTA, CDR2 FQGTGA. CDR3 bases: TGTGCCAGCAGCCCAAAGGGGACTAGCGGGTCTAATGAGCAGTTCTTC. It yields the protein CASSPKGTSGSNEQFF.

The chain is built from TRBV18 and TRBJ1-1; D not certain. V dropped 0 bases and J dropped 2 bases, with 4 bases sitting between them. The CDR3 spans 13 residues. Germline CDR1 KGHSH, CDR2 LQKENI. The CDR3 DNA reads TGTGCCAGCTCACCACCATATAACACTGAAGCTTTCTTT. This codes for CASSPPYNTEAFF.

This chain joins TRBV7-7 and TRBJ2-5; 8 bases agree with TRBD2. Germline CDR1 and CDR2: SSHAT and FNYEAQ (reference sequence). J lost 3 bases, V lost 2 bases, and 5 bases had no gene match. The CDR3 sequence is 15 residues long. This CDR3 is CASSLSTSGEETQYF. CDR3 nucleotides: TGTGCCAGCAGCTTATCCACTAGCGGAGAAGAGACCCAGTACTTC.

The V call is TRBV1, the J call TRBJ1-1. TRBV1 is flagged as a pseudogene. This CDR3 contains 17 residues. The CDR3 DNA is TGCACCAGCAGCCAAGATTCGGGGGAGCCAATGAACACTGAAGCTTTCTTT. This codes for CTSSQDSGEPMNTEAFF.

This clone was detected once. The chain combines TRBV6-5 with TRBJ1-3; no definite D call. V lost 2 bases and J lost 0, with 8 bases in between. CDR1 is MNHEY, CDR2 SVGAGI, per germline. The CDR3 contains 15 residues. The CDR3: CASSYGFSSGNTIYF. The CDR3 DNA reads as TGTGCCAGCAGTTACGGGTTTAGCTCTGGAAACACCATATATTTT.